What follows are 26 T cell receptor beta chains derived from one specimen sequenced in a study of Ad26.COV2.S vaccination and SARS-CoV-2 variants. TCRdb keeps only in-frame clones here, not all; method: immunoSEQ multiplex PCR. The table records approximately 480,000 clones, roughly 85% of them present only once. Treatment indicated: roughly 19 received Ad26.COV2.S at low or high dose, single or two shots; roughly 5 received placebo; per-sample allocation not given. Sampling took place 63 days after the first vaccine or placebo injection. The input for sequencing was peripheral blood, taken in a trial of Ad26.COV2.S vaccine versus placebo. Source of these receptors: a person between 18 and 59 years old who received the Ad26.COV2.S COVID-19 vaccine or a placebo.

The genes are TRBV29-1 and TRBJ2-5; 9 nucleotides line up with TRBD2. V shed 5 bases and J 4 bases; nucleotides not matched to a gene: 8. The CDR3 consists of 14 residues. Looked up from germline, CDR1 is SQVTM and CDR2 is ANQGSEA. The CDR3 spells CSVQIAGVVETQYF. CDR3 bases: TGCAGCGTTCAGATAGCGGGAGTTGTAGAGACCCAGTACTTC.

The chain combines TRBV7-8 with TRBJ2-7, with unresolved D. Germline assignment: CDR1 SGHVS and CDR2 FQNEAQ. The CDR3 loop spans 12 amino acids. Trimming cost V 1 base and J 6 bases, with 7 bases left between them. CDR3: CASSLDVGEQYF. CDR3 DNA sequence: TGTGCCAGCAGCTTAGATGTTGGCGAGCAGTACTTC.

This clone was detected a few times. This chain uses TRBV24-1 with TRBJ2-7, with a tentative D call TRBD1 (6 bases). CDR3 length: 15 residues. V lost 4 bases and J 3 bases, leaving 15 bases between the germline ends. Per the germline V gene, CDR1 is KGHDR and CDR2 is SFDVKD. The CDR3 reads CATSDRGHIYYEQYF. CDR3 DNA sequence: TGTGCCACCAGTGACCGGGGACATATCTACTACGAGCAGTACTTC.

The V call is TRBV6-1, the J call TRBJ2-7; D gene unclear. CDR1 and CDR2 (germline): MNHNS, SASEGT. The CDR3 spans 13 residues. V lost 0 bases, J lost 2 bases, and 5 bases lay in between. The DNA for the CDR3 is TGTGCCAGCAGTGAAGCGTGGACCTACGAGCAGTACTTC. Translating gives CASSEAWTYEQYF.

The genes are TRBV10-3 and TRBJ2-2; D remains ambiguous. Germline V gives CDR1 ENHRY, CDR2 SYGVKD. The CDR3 has 16 amino acids. Deletions cut 0 bases from V and 2 bases from J, with 10 bases between. CDR3 nucleotides: TGTGCCATCAGTGAGTCGATTGGCTCCAACACCGGGGAGCTGTTTTTT. This sequence encodes CAISESIGSNTGELFF.

The rearrangement uses TRBV19 and TRBJ2-5, with TRBD2 matching over 7 bases. The CDR3 totals 14 residues. V shed 7 bases, J shed 5 bases, and the junction held 10 bases outside the gene matches. CDR1 is LNHDA, CDR2 SQIVND, per germline (reference sequence). In nucleotides, the CDR3 is TGTGCCAGTACCCAATGGGGCGGGAGCGAGACCCAGTACTTC. Its protein is CASTQWGGSETQYF.

V gene TRBV5-8 combines with J gene TRBJ1-2, with a weak D call TRBD1 (6 bases). This CDR3 comprises 15 residues. Germline lookup yields CDR1 SGHTS and CDR2 YDEGEE. Trimming shortened V by 0 bases and J by 3 bases, and 12 bases separated the two germline ends. CDR3 sequence reads: CASSLDRGGHYGYTF. DNA of the CDR3: TGTGCCAGCAGCTTGGATCGGGGGGGCCACTATGGCTACACCTTC.

This chain uses TRBV29-1 with TRBJ1-1; D is perhaps TRBD1 (5 bases). V shed 2 bases and J shed 2 bases, with 15 bases lying between them. The CDR3 runs 15 residues. Germline values: CDR1 SQVTM, CDR2 ANQGSEA. The DNA of the CDR3 is TGCAGCGTTGAAATCGGGGGTGGAGCTAACACTGAAGCTTTCTTT. It codes for CSVEIGGGANTEAFF.

The chain uses TRBV2 and TRBJ1-1, with unresolved D. V was trimmed by 6 bases and J by 0 bases, leaving 8 bases between them. The CDR3 has 13 amino acids. The germline gives CDR1 SNHLY, CDR2 FYNNEI. The DNA for the CDR3 is TGTGCCAGCAGGGCTTCGCTGAACACTGAAGCTTTCTTT. It translates to CASRASLNTEAFF.

The genes are TRBV5-4 and TRBJ2-3; 10 positions agree with TRBD2. Trimming cost V 4 bases and J 6 bases; bases outside gene matches: 14. The CDR3 loop spans 17 amino acids. Germline V lookup: CDR1 SGHNT, CDR2 YYREEE (reference sequence). The CDR3 DNA reads as TGTGCCAGCAGCACCACCGGACTAGCGGCCCTGCCGGATACGCAGTATTTT. It specifies CASSTTGLAALPDTQYF. Full variable domain (outside the CDR3, taken from reference TRBV5-4 and TRBJ2-3): ETGVTQSPTHLIKTRGQQVTLRCSSQSGHNTVSWYQQALGQGPQFIFQYYREEENGRGNFPPRFSGLQFPNYSSELNVNALELDDSALYLCASSTTGLAALPDTQYFGPGTRLTVL.

This chain uses TRBV7-2 with TRBJ2-7; D is unresolved. Trimming shortened V by 1 base and J by 5 bases, and 15 bases separated the two germline ends. The germline V gene encodes CDR1 SGHTA and CDR2 FQGNSA. There are 15 residues in the CDR3. Written as DNA, the CDR3 is TGTGCCAGCAGCTTAGTTCAGCTACCTGGGGACGAGCAGTACTTC. Residues: CASSLVQLPGDEQYF.

This clone has only one observation. The CDR3 is CASSGGVGGLFF. The CDR3 DNA sequence: TGTGCCAGCTCCGGAGGGGTCGGGGGGCTGTTTTTT. The gene calls are TRBV28 and TRBJ1-4; D is possibly TRBD1 (5 bases). V lost 8 bases to trimming and J lost 14 bases, with 18 bases between them. Germline CDR1 reads MDHEN; CDR2 reads SYDVKM. The CDR3 extends over 12 amino acids.

This chain links TRBV28 with TRBJ1-1; maybe TRBD1 (5 bases). The CDR3 contains 14 residues. CDR1 and CDR2 from the germline V gene are MDHEN and SYDVKM. V shed 7 bases and J shed 2 bases, with 14 bases lying between them. The CDR3 DNA reads TGTGCCAGCATAGGGCGGGGACTAAACACTGAAGCTTTCTTT. Translation gives CASIGRGLNTEAFF.

The chain is built from TRBV7-2 and TRBJ2-1; D unclear. The CDR3 runs to 13 residues. Per germline, CDR1 SGHTA and CDR2 FQGNSA. Deletions cut 5 bases from V and 7 bases from J, with 12 bases between. DNA for the CDR3: TGTGCCAGCAGCCTCGATTGGGGAAATGAGCAGTTCTTC. Its translation is CASSLDWGNEQFF.

The chain carries TRBV19 and TRBJ2-1, with 13 bases lining up with TRBD2. Germline V gives CDR1 LNHDA, CDR2 SQIVND (reference sequence). V dropped 4 bases and J dropped 7; count of bases not matched to a gene: 7. The CDR3 is 16 residues long. CDR3 sequence: CASSRTSGRLVNEQFF. The CDR3 DNA follows: TGTGCCAGTAGTAGGACTAGCGGGAGATTGGTAAATGAGCAGTTCTTC.

The V gene is TRBV28, the J gene TRBJ2-5, with D uncertain. Trimming removed 3 bases from V and 2 bases from J, with 7 bases in between. This CDR3 comprises 13 residues. The germline V gene has CDR1 MDHEN and CDR2 SYDVKM. CDR3 bases: TGTGCCAGCAGTTTTGCCAGGCAAGAGACCCAGTACTTC. Translation gives CASSFARQETQYF.

The chain carries TRBV5-1 and TRBJ2-7; 7 bases line up with TRBD2. V trimming: 3 bases; J trimming: 5 bases; junction bases outside the gene matches: 14. CDR1 is SGHRS, CDR2 YFSETQ, per germline. CDR3 length: 16 residues. The CDR3 reads CASSSPRVAGVDEQYF. In nucleotides, the CDR3 is TGCGCCAGCAGCTCGCCCCGGGTGGCGGGAGTAGACGAGCAGTACTTC.

The V call is TRBV7-9, the J call TRBJ2-2; the D gene could be TRBD1 or TRBD2 (5 bases each). From germline, CDR1 is SEHNR and CDR2 FQNEAQ (reference sequence). The V end was cut by 4 bases, the J end by 0 bases, with 9 bases between. This CDR3 region has 15 residues. CDR3 protein: CASSSGATNTGELFF. For the CDR3, the DNA is TGTGCCAGCAGCTCCGGGGCCACGAACACCGGGGAGCTGTTTTTT.

A remark on this clone: The junction and the germline gene differ at one end; a read error may be behind it. The gene calls are TRBV11-3 and TRBJ1-1; 7 bases map to TRBD1. The CDR3 covers 15 residues. Per the germline V gene, CDR1 is SGHNT and CDR2 is YENEEA. The CDR3 sequence is CTSSRSGTANTEAFF. DNA of the CDR3: TGTACCAGCAGCCGGTCCGGGACAGCGAACACTGAAGCTTTCTTT.

The rearrangement uses TRBV28 and TRBJ2-1; D may match TRBD1 or TRBD2 (5 bases each). The length of the CDR3 is 16 residues. Between the trimmed V and J ends, which lost 6 bases and 5 bases, there was a span of 20 bases. Per the germline V gene, CDR1 is MDHEN and CDR2 is SYDVKM. DNA for the CDR3: TGTGCCAGCAGCCCCCACCGGGGCAGCGGTAACAATGAGCAGTTCTTC. It specifies CASSPHRGSGNNEQFF.

The genes are TRBV30 and TRBJ1-5; D ambiguous. Germline CDR1 reads GTSNPN; CDR2 reads SVGIG (reference sequence). V gave up 4 bases and J gave up 6 bases, with 13 bases separating them. This CDR3 has 13 amino acids. In DNA, the CDR3 is TGTGCCTGGAAAGAGGGATCGGGTCAGCCCCAGCATTTT. This codes for CAWKEGSGQPQHF.

About this clone: One junction end does not reproduce the germline sequence, and a read error may be involved. This sequence joins TRBV11-1 and TRBJ1-1, with D maybe TRBD1 (5 bases). The CDR3 is 14 amino acids. The germline V gene encodes CDR1 SGHAT and CDR2 FQDESV (reference sequence). CDR3 region: CASSLMEGNAEAFF. Here the CDR3 DNA reads TGTGCCAGCAGCTTAATGGAGGGGAACGCTGAAGCTTTCTTT.

The rearrangement links TRBV9 to TRBJ1-1; no firm D call. V shed 0 bases and J shed 5 bases, with 11 bases lying between them. The CDR3 has 14 amino acids. The germline V gene encodes CDR1 SGDLS and CDR2 YYNGEE. The CDR3 is CASSVGPRSTEAFF. The DNA of the CDR3 is TGTGCCAGCAGCGTAGGGCCCAGATCGACTGAAGCTTTCTTT.

The rearrangement joins TRBV19 to TRBJ2-1; the match to TRBD2 covers 9 bases. There are 15 residues in the CDR3. With 2 bases clipped from V and 5 bases from J, the junction kept 4 bases outside the gene matches. The germline V gene has CDR1 LNHDA and CDR2 SQIVND (reference sequence). The CDR3 spells CASSISGRNHNEQFF. CDR3 coding DNA: TGTGCCAGTAGTATAAGCGGGAGGAACCACAATGAGCAGTTCTTC.

For the CDR3, the DNA is TGTGCCCAAAATTCGGGGCATGCAGATACGCAGTATTTT. Its translation: CAQNSGHADTQYF. The chain employs TRBV30 and TRBJ2-3; D assignment may be TRBD1 or TRBD2 (5 bases each). Germline V gives CDR1 GTSNPN, CDR2 SVGIG (reference sequence). V lost 8 bases and J lost 4, with 16 bases in between. This CDR3 contains 13 residues.

The chain combines TRBV19 with TRBJ2-5; the match to TRBD2 covers 14 bases. CDR1 is LNHDA and CDR2 is SQIVND in the germline V gene (reference sequence). This CDR3 is built from 16 residues. The V segment lost 5 bases and the J segment 4 bases; nucleotides outside the gene matches: 6. CDR3 sequence: CASSRTSGRSPETQYF. DNA of the CDR3: TGTGCCAGTAGTCGGACTAGCGGGAGGTCCCCAGAGACCCAGTACTTC.